The T cell receptor beta chain under discussion was sequenced for a study of T cells in narcolepsy. For the study at large: Patients with NT1 or NT2 and healthy control donors were enrolled. The study's findings and limits: In some patient and control memory CD4+ samples, autoreactive clones were absent. Blood of same and different patients, but not healthy controls, reportedly held recurring autoreactive clonotypes.

The assay was immunoSEQ multiplex PCR, and TCRdb's table has in-frame clones only and misses some. Here the sample spans about 27,000 clones, approximately 80% being singletons. CDR3 length equals 12 residues. The germline gives CDR1 MNHEY, CDR2 SMNVEV (reference sequence). Between the trimmed V and J ends, which lost 5 bases and 10 bases, there was a span of 9 bases. By share, this clone counts as medium-sized. Its matching antigen is unknown. This TCR was recovered from a human donor with narcolepsy. The rearrangement joins TRBV27 to TRBJ1-6, with D hard to call. Sequenced material: CD45RA- memory CD4+ T cells from PBMCs. The CDR3 sequence is CASSRMRSPLHF. CDR3 DNA: TGTGCCAGCAGTAGAATGCGGTCACCCCTCCACTTT.